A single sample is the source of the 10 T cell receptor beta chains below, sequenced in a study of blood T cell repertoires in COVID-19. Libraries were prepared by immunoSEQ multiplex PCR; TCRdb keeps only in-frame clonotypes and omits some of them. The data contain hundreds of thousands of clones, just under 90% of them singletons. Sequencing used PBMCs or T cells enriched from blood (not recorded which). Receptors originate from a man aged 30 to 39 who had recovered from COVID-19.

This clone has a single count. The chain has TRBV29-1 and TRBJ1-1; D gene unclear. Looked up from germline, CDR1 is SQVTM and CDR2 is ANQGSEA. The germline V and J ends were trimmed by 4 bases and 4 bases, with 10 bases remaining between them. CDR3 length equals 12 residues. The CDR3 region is CSVVWRATEAFF. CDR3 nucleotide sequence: TGCAGCGTTGTTTGGAGGGCCACTGAAGCTTTCTTT.

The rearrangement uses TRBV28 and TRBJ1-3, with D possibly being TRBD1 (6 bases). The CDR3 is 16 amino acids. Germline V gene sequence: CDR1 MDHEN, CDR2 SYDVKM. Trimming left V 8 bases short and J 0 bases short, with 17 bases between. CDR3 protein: CASLQGSHFSGNTIYF. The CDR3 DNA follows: TGTGCCAGCCTTCAGGGGTCTCATTTCTCTGGAAACACCATATATTTT.

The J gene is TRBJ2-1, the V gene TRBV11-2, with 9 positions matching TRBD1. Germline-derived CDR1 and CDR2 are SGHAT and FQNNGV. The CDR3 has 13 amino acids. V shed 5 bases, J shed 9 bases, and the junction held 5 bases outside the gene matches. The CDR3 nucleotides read TGTGCCAGCAGCGGGGGACAGGGAGGTGAGCAGTTCTTC. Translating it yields CASSGGQGGEQFF. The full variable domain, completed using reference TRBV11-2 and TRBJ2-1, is EAGVAQSPRYKIIEKRQSVAFWCNPISGHATLYWYQQILGQGPKLLIQFQNNGVVDDSQLPKDRFSAERLKGVDSTLKIQPAKLEDSAVYLCASSGGQGGEQFFGPGTRLTVL.

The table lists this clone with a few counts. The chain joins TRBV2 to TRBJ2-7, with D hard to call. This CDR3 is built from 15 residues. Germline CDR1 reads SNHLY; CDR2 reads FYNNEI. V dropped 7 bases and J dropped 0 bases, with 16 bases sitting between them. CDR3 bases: TGTGCCAGCATCCCTAGTTCGGGTAGCTCCTACGAGCAGTACTTC. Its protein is CASIPSSGSSYEQYF.

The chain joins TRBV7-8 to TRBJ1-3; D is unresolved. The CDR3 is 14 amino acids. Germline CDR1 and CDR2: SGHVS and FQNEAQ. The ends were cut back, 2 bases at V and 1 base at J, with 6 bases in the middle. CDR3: CASSLTGSGNTIYF. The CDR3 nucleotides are TGTGCCAGCAGCTTAACGGGTTCTGGAAACACCATATATTTT. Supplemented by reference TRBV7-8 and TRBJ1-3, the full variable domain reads GAGVSQSPRYKVAKRGQDVALRCDPISGHVSLFWYQQALGQGPEFLTYFQNEAQLDKSGLPSDRFFAERPEGSVSTLKIQRTQQEDSAVYLCASSLTGSGNTIYFGEGSWLTVV.

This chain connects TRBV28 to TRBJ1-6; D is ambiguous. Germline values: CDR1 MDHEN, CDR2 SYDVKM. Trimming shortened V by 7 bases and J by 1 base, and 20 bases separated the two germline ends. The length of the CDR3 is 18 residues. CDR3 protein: CASNFAQFRGSYNSPLHF. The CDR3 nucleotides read TGTGCCAGCAATTTTGCGCAGTTCCGAGGGTCCTATAATTCACCCCTCCACTTT.

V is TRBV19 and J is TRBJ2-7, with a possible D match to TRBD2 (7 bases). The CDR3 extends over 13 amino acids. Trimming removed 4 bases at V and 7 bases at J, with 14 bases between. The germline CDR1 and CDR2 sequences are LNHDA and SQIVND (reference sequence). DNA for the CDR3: TGTGCCAGTAGTACCTCAAAGGGGGGGGAGCAGTACTTC. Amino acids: CASSTSKGGEQYF.

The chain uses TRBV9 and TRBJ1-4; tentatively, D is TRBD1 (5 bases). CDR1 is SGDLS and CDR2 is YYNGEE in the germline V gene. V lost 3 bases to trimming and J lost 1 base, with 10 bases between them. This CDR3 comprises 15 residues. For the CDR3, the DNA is TGTGCCAGCAGCGCAGGGCGCCTAACTAATGAAAAACTGTTTTTT. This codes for CASSAGRLTNEKLFF.

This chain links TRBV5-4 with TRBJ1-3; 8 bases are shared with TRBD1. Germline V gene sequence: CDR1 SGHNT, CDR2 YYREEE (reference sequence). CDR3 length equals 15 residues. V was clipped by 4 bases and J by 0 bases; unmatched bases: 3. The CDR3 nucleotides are TGTGCCAGCAGCCACAGGGGGAACTCTGGAAACACCATATATTTT. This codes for CASSHRGNSGNTIYF.

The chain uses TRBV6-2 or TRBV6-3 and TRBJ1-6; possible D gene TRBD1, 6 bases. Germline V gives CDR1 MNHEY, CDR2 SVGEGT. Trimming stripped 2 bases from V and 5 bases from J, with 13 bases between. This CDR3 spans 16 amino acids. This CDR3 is CASSYSGTINNSPLHF. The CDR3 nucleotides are TGTGCCAGCAGTTACAGCGGGACAATAAATAATTCACCCCTCCACTTT.